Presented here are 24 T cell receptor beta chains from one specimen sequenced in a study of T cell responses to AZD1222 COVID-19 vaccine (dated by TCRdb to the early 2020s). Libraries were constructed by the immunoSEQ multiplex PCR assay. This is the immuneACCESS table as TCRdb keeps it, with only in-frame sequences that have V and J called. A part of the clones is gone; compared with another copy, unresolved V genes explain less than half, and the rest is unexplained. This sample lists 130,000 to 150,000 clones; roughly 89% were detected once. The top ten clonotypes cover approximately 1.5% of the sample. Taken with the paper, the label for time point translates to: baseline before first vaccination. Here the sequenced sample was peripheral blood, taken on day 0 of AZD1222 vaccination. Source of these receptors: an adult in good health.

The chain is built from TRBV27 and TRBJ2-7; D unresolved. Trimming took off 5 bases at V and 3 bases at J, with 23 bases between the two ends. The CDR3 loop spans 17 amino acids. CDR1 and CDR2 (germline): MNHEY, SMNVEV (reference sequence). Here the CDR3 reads CASSHNRPRTGFYEQYF. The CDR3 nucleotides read TGTGCCAGCAGTCACAATCGACCACGGACCGGATTCTACGAGCAGTACTTC.

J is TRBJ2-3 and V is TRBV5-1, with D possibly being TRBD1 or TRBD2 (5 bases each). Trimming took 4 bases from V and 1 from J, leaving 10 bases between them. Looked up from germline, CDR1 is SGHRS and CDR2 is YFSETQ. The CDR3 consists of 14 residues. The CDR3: CASSLWDGTDTQYF. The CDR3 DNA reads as TGCGCCAGCAGCCTATGGGACGGCACAGATACGCAGTATTTT.

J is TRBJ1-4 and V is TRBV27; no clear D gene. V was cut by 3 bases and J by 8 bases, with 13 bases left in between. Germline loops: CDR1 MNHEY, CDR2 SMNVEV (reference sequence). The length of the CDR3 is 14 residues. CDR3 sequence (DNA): TGTGCCAGCAGTTTCGACGCGACAAAGGAAAAACTGTTTTTT. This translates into CASSFDATKEKLFF.

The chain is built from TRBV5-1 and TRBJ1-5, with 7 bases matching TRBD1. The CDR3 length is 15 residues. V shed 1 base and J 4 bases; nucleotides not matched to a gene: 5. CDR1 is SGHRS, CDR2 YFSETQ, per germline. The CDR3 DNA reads TGCGCCAGCAGCTTGACAGGGGTTTCGAATCAGCCCCAGCATTTT. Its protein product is CASSLTGVSNQPQHF.

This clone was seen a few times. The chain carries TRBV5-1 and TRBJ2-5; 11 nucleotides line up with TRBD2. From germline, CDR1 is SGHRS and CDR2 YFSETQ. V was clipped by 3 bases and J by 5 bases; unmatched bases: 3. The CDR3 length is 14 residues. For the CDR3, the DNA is TGCGCCAGCAGCTCGGGACTAGCGGCCGAGACCCAGTACTTC. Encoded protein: CASSSGLAAETQYF. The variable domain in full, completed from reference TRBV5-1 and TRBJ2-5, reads KAGVTQTPRYLIKTRGQQVTLSCSPISGHRSVSWYQQTPGQGLQFLFEYFSETQRNKGNFPGRFSGRQFSNSRSEMNVSTLELGDSALYLCASSSGLAAETQYFGPGTRLLVL.

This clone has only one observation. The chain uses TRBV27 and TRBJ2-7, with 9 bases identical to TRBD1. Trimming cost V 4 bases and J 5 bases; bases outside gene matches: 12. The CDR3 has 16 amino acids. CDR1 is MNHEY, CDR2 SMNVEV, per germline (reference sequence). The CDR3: CASSSSPGTGRDEQYF. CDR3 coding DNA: TGTGCCAGCAGTTCCTCCCCCGGGACAGGGAGGGACGAGCAGTACTTC.

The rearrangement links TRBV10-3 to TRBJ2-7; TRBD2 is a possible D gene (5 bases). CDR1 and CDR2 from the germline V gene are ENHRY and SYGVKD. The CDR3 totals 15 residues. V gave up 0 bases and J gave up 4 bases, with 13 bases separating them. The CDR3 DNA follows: TGTGCCATCAGTGAGTCGCGGGCCAACCTTTACGAGCAGTACTTC. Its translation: CAISESRANLYEQYF.

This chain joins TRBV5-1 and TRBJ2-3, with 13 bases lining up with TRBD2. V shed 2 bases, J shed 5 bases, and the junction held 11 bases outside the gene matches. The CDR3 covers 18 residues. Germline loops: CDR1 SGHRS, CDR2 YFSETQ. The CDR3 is CASSFSEGLAGPRDTQYF. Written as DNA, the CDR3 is TGCGCCAGCAGCTTTTCCGAGGGACTAGCGGGACCCCGAGATACGCAGTATTTT.

The CDR3 DNA is TGCAGCGTTGAGAGGGGGCGGTCCGCTTATGGCTACACCTTC. The encoded protein is CSVERGRSAYGYTF. V is TRBV29-1 and J is TRBJ1-2; TRBD1 agrees at 7 bases. Trimming removed 3 bases from V and 5 bases from J; junction bases left unmatched: 9. The germline V gene has CDR1 SQVTM and CDR2 ANQGSEA. The CDR3 consists of 14 residues.

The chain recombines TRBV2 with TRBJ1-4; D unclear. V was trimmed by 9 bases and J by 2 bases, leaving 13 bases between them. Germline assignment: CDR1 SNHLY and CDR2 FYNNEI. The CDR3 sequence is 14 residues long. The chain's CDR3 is CASIKEITNEKLFF. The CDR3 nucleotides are TGTGCCAGTATTAAGGAAATCACTAATGAAAAACTGTTTTTT. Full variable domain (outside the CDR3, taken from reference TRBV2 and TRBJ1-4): EPEVTQTPSHQVTQMGQEVILRCVPISNHLYFYWYRQILGQKVEFLVSFYNNEISEKSEIFDDQFSVERPDGSNFTLKIRSTKLEDSAMYFCASIKEITNEKLFFGSGTQLSVL.

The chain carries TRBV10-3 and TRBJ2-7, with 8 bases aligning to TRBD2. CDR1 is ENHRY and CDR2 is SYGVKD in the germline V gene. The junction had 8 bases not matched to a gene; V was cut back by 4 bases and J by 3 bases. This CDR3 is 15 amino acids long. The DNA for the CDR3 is TGTGCCATCAGTGGTGGTATTAGCGGGGTCTACGAGCAGTACTTC. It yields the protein CAISGGISGVYEQYF.

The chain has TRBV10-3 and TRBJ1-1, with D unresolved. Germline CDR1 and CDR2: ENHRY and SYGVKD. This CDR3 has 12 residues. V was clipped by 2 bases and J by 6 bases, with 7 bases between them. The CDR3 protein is CAISEPSAEAFF. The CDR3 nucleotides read TGTGCCATCAGTGAGCCGTCGGCTGAAGCTTTCTTT.

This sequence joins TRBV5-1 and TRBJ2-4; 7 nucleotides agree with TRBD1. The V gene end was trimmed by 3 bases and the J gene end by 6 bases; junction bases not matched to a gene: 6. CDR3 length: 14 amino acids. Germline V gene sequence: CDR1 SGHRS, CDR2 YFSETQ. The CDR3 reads CASSSGTDGNIQYF. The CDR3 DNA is TGCGCCAGCAGCTCTGGGACAGACGGAAACATTCAGTACTTC. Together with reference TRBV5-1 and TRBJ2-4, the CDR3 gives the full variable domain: KAGVTQTPRYLIKTRGQQVTLSCSPISGHRSVSWYQQTPGQGLQFLFEYFSETQRNKGNFPGRFSGRQFSNSRSEMNVSTLELGDSALYLCASSSGTDGNIQYFGAGTRLSVL.

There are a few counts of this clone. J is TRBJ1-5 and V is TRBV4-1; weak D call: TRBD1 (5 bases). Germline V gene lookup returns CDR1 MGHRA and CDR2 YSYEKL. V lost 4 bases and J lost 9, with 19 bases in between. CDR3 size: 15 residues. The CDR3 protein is CASSRVWGVGSPQHF. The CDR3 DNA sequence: TGCGCCAGCAGCCGAGTATGGGGGGTGGGTTCGCCCCAGCATTTT.

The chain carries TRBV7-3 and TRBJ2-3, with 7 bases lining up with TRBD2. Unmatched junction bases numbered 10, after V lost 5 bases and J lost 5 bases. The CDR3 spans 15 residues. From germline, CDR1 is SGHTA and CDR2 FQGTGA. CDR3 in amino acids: CASSLQAGAGDTQYF. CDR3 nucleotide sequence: TGTGCCAGCAGCCTCCAGGCGGGAGCTGGAGATACGCAGTATTTT.

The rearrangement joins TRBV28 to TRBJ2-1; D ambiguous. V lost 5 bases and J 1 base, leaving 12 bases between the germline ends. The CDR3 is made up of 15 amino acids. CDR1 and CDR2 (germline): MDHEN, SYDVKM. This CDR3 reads CASSPWLTSYNEQFF. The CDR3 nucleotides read TGTGCCAGCAGTCCCTGGTTGACATCCTACAATGAGCAGTTCTTC. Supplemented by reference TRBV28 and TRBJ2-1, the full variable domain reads DVKVTQSSRYLVKRTGEKVFLECVQDMDHENMFWYRQDPGLGLRLIYFSYDVKMKEKGDIPEGYSVSREKKERFSLILESASTNQTSMYLCASSPWLTSYNEQFFGPGTRLTVL.

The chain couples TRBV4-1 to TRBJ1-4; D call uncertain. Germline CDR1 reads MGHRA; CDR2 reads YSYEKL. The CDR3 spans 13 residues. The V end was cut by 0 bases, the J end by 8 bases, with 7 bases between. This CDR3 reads CASSQDPDEKLFF. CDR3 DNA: TGCGCCAGCAGCCAAGACCCGGACGAAAAACTGTTTTTT.

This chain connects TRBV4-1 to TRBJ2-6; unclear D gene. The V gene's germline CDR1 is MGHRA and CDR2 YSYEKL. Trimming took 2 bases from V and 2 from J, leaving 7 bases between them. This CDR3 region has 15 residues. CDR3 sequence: CASSQLRPGANVLTF. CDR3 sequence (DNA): TGCGCCAGCAGCCAATTGCGGCCTGGGGCCAACGTCCTGACTTTC.

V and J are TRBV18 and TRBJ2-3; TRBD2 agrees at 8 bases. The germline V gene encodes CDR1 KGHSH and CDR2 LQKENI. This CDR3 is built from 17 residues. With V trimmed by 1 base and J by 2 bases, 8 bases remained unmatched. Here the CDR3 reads CASSPRTTSAPTDTQYF. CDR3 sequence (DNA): TGTGCCAGCTCACCACGCACGACTAGCGCCCCCACAGATACGCAGTATTTT.

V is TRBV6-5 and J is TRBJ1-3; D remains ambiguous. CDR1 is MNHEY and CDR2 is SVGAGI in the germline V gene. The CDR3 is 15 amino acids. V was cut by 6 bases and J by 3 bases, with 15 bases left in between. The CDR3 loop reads CASSSPGKVGNTIYF. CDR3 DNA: TGTGCCAGCAGCTCCCCTGGGAAGGTTGGAAACACCATATATTTT.

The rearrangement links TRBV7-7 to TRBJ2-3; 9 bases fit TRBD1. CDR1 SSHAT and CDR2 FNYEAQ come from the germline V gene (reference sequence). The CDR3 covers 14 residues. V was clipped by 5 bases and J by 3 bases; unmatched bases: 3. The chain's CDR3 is CASSRDRATDTQYF. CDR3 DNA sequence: TGTGCCAGCAGCCGGGACAGGGCAACAGATACGCAGTATTTT.

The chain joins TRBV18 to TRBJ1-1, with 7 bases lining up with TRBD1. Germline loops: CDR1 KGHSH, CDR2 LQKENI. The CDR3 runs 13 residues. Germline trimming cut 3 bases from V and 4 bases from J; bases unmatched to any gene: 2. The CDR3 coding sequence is TGTGCCAGCTCACCGGACAGGTTCACTGAAGCTTTCTTT. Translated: CASSPDRFTEAFF.

The CDR3: CASSLPSGRANTGELFF. The CDR3 DNA sequence: TGTGCCAGCAGCTTACCGAGCGGGAGGGCGAACACCGGGGAGCTGTTTTTT. V is TRBV5-4 and J is TRBJ2-2, with 10 nucleotides matching TRBD2. The germline V gene encodes CDR1 SGHNT and CDR2 YYREEE (reference sequence). V was pared by 2 bases and J by 0 bases, with 4 bases of the junction left unmatched. The length of the CDR3 is 17 residues.

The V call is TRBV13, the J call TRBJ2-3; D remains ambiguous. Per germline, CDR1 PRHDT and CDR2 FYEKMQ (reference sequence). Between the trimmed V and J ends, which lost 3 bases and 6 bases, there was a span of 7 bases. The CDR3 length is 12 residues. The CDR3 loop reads CASSFRGDTQYF. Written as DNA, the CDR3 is TGTGCCAGCAGCTTTCGTGGGGATACGCAGTATTTT.